A selection of T cell receptor beta chains follows, all from one sample in a study of cytomegalovirus exposure and HLA in healthy donors. Sequenced by immunoSEQ multiplex PCR; TCRdb stores in-frame clones only, minus some. The sample has more than 140,000 clones; over 60% are singletons. The sequenced sample was PBMCs. All receptors come from a female donor in good health and CMV-seronegative. CDR3s include the opening cysteine and the closing phenylalanine or tryptophan. D genes are given only for firm matches. A row's size may be missing; if present it is once, few, many or a size class.

len	j_gene	abundance	v_gene	d_gene	CDR3aa	CDR3nt
14	TRBJ2-7	.	TRBV7-9	TRBD2	CASTLAGSPYEQYF	TGTGCCAGCACCTTAGCGGGGAGCCCCTACGAGCAGTACTTC
17	TRBJ2-2	.	TRBV9	.	CASSVRGGARGTGELFF	TGTGCCAGCAGCGTCAGAGGCGGCGCTCGCGGCACCGGGGAGCTGTTTTTT
12	TRBJ1-1	.	TRBV28	.	CASSLRGCEAFF	TGTGCCAGCAGTCTAAGAGGATGTGAAGCTTTCTTT
11	TRBJ2-5	.	TRBV27	.	CASREKETQYF	TGTGCCAGCAGGGAGAAAGAGACCCAGTACTTC
14	TRBJ2-1	.	TRBV12-5	.	CASGPGDSYNEQFF	TGTGCTAGTGGCCCGGGAGACTCCTACAATGAGCAGTTCTTC
15	TRBJ2-6	few	TRBV9	.	CASSVGRAGANVLTF	TGTGCCAGCAGCGTAGGCAGGGCTGGGGCCAACGTCCTGACTTTC
14	TRBJ1-2	.	TRBV7-2	TRBD1	CASSPQGQSYGYTF	TGTGCCAGCAGCCCCCAGGGACAGAGCTATGGCTACACCTTC
14	TRBJ2-2	once	TRBV29-1	.	CSVDGQDLSGELFF	TGCAGCGTTGATGGTCAGGATTTATCCGGGGAGCTGTTTTTT
13	TRBJ2-1	.	TRBV10-3	TRBD1	CAIRGTEDNEQFF	TGTGCCATCAGGGGGACAGAGGACAATGAGCAGTTCTTC
11	TRBJ2-2	.	TRBV7-3	.	CASSSTGELFF	TGTGCCAGCAGCTCAACCGGGGAGCTGTTTTTT
16	TRBJ2-7	.	TRBV5-1	TRBD1	CASSLWGRTGGREQYF	TGCGCCAGCAGCTTGTGGGGGAGGACAGGGGGCCGGGAGCAGTACTTC
16	TRBJ1-2	.	TRBV4-1	TRBD1	CASSQFTDRANYGYTF	TGCGCCAGCAGCCAATTCACGGACAGGGCTAACTATGGCTACACCTTC
12	TRBJ2-1	few	TRBV2	.	CASNRARNEQFF	TGTGCCAGCAACAGGGCCAGGAATGAGCAGTTCTTC
14	TRBJ2-7	.	TRBV11-3	TRBD2	CASSGGLVPYEQYF	TGTGCCAGCAGCGGAGGACTAGTCCCCTACGAGCAGTACTTC
13	TRBJ2-2	.	TRBV2	.	CASKRTATGELFF	TGTGCCAGCAAGCGGACAGCTACCGGGGAGCTGTTTTTT
15	TRBJ2-1	.	TRBV9	TRBD2	CASSPRAGVWNEQFF	TGTGCCAGCAGCCCCCGAGCGGGAGTATGGAATGAGCAGTTCTTC
12	TRBJ2-7	.	TRBV29-1	TRBD1	CSVRDSSYEQYF	TGCAGCGTACGGGACAGCTCCTACGAGCAGTACTTC
15	TRBJ2-5	.	TRBV2	TRBD2	CASNKDRDYGETQYF	TGTGCCAGCAATAAAGACCGGGACTATGGGGAGACCCAGTACTTC
15	TRBJ2-7	.	TRBV7-2	TRBD1	CASSLRGTGGYEQYF	TGTGCCAGCAGCTTAAGGGGGACAGGGGGTTACGAGCAGTACTTC
13	TRBJ2-5	.	TRBV28	.	CASSLYFPGEQYF	TGTGCCAGCAGTTTATACTTCCCCGGTGAGCAGTACTTC
15	TRBJ1-6	.	TRBV6-5	TRBD1	CASTPRDRDNSPLHF	TGTGCCAGCACCCCCCGGGACAGAGATAATTCACCCCTCCACTTT
15	TRBJ1-3	.	TRBV9	.	CASSGTQSSGNTIYF	TGTGCCAGCAGCGGAACACAGAGCTCTGGAAACACCATATATTTT
15	TRBJ2-3	.	TRBV28	TRBD1	CASKLGQGFTDTQYF	TGTGCCAGCAAGCTGGGACAGGGTTTCACAGATACGCAGTATTTT
15	TRBJ1-1	once	TRBV30	TRBD1	CAWSGGQGVYTEAFF	TGTGCCTGGAGCGGGGGACAGGGGGTTTACACTGAAGCTTTCTTT
11	TRBJ1-2	.	TRBV6-5	.	CASSYGGGYTF	TGTGCCAGCAGTTACGGGGGAGGGTACACCTTC
14	TRBJ1-6	.	TRBV9	TRBD1	CASSPRDRNSPLHF	TGTGCCAGCAGCCCACGGGACAGAAATTCACCCCTCCACTTT
16	TRBJ1-1	.	TRBV5-6	TRBD1	CASSLGTGRLNTEAFF	TGTGCCAGCAGCCTGGGGACAGGGCGCTTGAACACTGAAGCTTTCTTT
14	TRBJ1-1	.	TRBV7-2	.	CASSLEGWAGYAFF	TGTGCCAGCAGCTTAGAGGGTTGGGCAGGGTATGCTTTCTTT
17	TRBJ1-2	.	TRBV19	TRBD1	CASSGFIDREEDYGYTF	TGTGCCAGTAGTGGCTTTATCGACAGGGAGGAGGACTATGGCTACACCTTC
12	TRBJ1-1	.	TRBV18	.	CASSPWRVEAFF	TGTGCCAGCTCACCATGGAGGGTTGAAGCTTTCTTT
19	TRBJ1-3	.	TRBV7-4	TRBD1	CASSLAQRTGVHSGNTIYF	TGTGCCAGCAGCTTAGCGCAGAGGACAGGGGTCCACTCTGGAAACACCATATATTTT
14	TRBJ1-5	.	TRBV2	.	CASKRAPPNQPQHF	TGTGCCAGCAAACGAGCCCCCCCCAATCAGCCCCAGCATTTT
12	TRBJ2-1	.	TRBV5-4	.	CASSSLAYEQFF	TGTGCCAGCAGCTCGCTAGCGTATGAGCAGTTCTTC
16	TRBJ1-2	.	TRBV6-5	.	CASSLRGWRANYGYTF	TGTGCCAGCAGTTTGAGAGGGTGGCGGGCTAACTATGGCTACACCTTC
13	TRBJ1-2	few	TRBV11-3	TRBD1	CASSRDRSYGYTF	TGTGCCAGCTCAAGGGACAGGAGCTATGGCTACACCTTC
15	TRBJ1-3	.	TRBV15	TRBD1	CATSRVQGAGNTIYF	TGTGCCACCAGCAGAGTACAGGGGGCTGGAAACACCATATATTTT
13	TRBJ1-2	.	TRBV28	.	CASRGGPNYGYTF	TGTGCCAGCAGGGGGGGGCCTAACTATGGCTACACCTTC
14	TRBJ2-7	.	TRBV28	TRBD1	CASSISGQSYEQYF	TGTGCCAGCAGCATATCGGGACAGTCCTACGAGCAGTACTTC
14	TRBJ1-5	.	TRBV12-5	.	CAREPFCNYQPQHF	TGTGCTAGGGAGCCCTTCTGTAATTATCAGCCCCAGCATTTT
13	TRBJ1-1	.	TRBV12-5	.	CASGLNGNTEAFF	TGTGCTAGTGGTTTGAACGGGAACACTGAAGCTTTCTTT